Below, 16 T cell receptor beta chains from the same sample are listed, as sequenced in a study of a mutant IDH1 vaccine in newly diagnosed glioma. TCRdb's copy holds only in-frame clones and misses some; the assay was immunoSEQ multiplex PCR. The sample has more than 60,000 clones; about 74% are singletons. Time point: week 35, safety follow-up. Doses comprised 300 ug of mutant IDH1 20-mer peptide each, plus topical imiquimod. No antigen is known for these receptors. The sequencing used PBMCs, collected from a glioma patient whose treatment included an IDH1 peptide vaccine. The receptors were sampled from a man aged 45-60 years with glioma.

The table lists this clone with a few counts. The V gene is TRBV29-1, the J gene TRBJ1-1; no clear D. The CDR3 loop spans 13 amino acids. V shed 6 bases and J shed 3 bases, with 14 bases lying between them. CDR1 SQVTM and CDR2 ANQGSEA come from the germline V gene. CDR3 region: CSVPMSSYTEAFF. The CDR3 DNA is TGCAGCGTCCCAATGTCCTCTTACACTGAAGCTTTCTTT.

V is TRBV5-6 and J is TRBJ2-2, with TRBD1 matching 7 bases. Germline V CDR1 and CDR2: SGHDT, YYEEEE. V trimming: 1 base; J trimming: 8 bases; junction bases outside the gene matches: 5. This CDR3 has 14 amino acids. CDR3 sequence: CASSLTGQLGELFF. CDR3 nucleotide sequence: TGTGCCAGCAGCTTGACGGGACAGTTGGGGGAGCTGTTTTTT.

This chain links TRBV10-3 with TRBJ2-7; 10 bases are a match to TRBD1. Germline CDR1 reads ENHRY; CDR2 reads SYGVKD. The ends lost 0 bases at V and 6 bases at J; junction bases unmatched: 8. This CDR3 has 16 amino acids. CDR3 coding DNA: TGTGCCATCAGTGAGTCGACGGGACAGGGGAGCGGCGAGCAGTACTTC. Translating it yields CAISESTGQGSGEQYF.

V and J are TRBV28 and TRBJ1-2; TRBD1 agrees at 8 bases. This CDR3 region has 15 residues. After removal of 5 bases from V and 0 bases from J, the junction contained 5 bases not matched to a gene. Per germline, CDR1 MDHEN and CDR2 SYDVKM. The CDR3 nucleotides read TGTGCCAGCAGTCAGGGGGCAGGAACTAACTATGGCTACACCTTC. This gives the protein CASSQGAGTNYGYTF.

This chain links TRBV4-1 with TRBJ2-3; D not resolved. The CDR3 is 16 residues long. Germline loops: CDR1 MGHRA, CDR2 YSYEKL. The V end lost 2 bases, the J end lost 0 bases, and 12 bases lay between the germline ends. CDR3 DNA sequence: TGCGCCAGCAGCCAATTTATACACACGAGCACAGATACGCAGTATTTT. Its protein product is CASSQFIHTSTDTQYF.

This clone was seen only a few times. V usage is TRBV19 and J usage is TRBJ1-4; D may be TRBD1 (5 bases). The germline V gene has CDR1 LNHDA and CDR2 SQIVND (reference sequence). The CDR3 is 17 residues long. With 3 bases removed from V and 3 bases from J, the gap between germline ends came to 17 bases. The CDR3 DNA sequence: TGTGCCAGTAGTATTCAGGGCAAGGTTTTCGCTAATGAAAAACTGTTTTTT. Protein sequence: CASSIQGKVFANEKLFF.

This clone was observed once. The J gene is TRBJ2-3, the V gene TRBV19, with TRBD2 matching over 8 bases. There are 13 residues in the CDR3. The V segment lost 7 bases and the J segment 5 bases; nucleotides outside the gene matches: 5. Germline CDR1 and CDR2: LNHDA and SQIVND (reference sequence). The CDR3 DNA is TGTGCCAGTACCGGGACTAGGCGAGATACGCAGTATTTT. Protein product: CASTGTRRDTQYF.

The rearrangement uses TRBV30 and TRBJ1-3; D call uncertain. The CDR3 contains 15 residues. Germline CDR1 GTSNPN, CDR2 SVGIG (reference sequence). V dropped 4 bases and J dropped 0 bases, with 13 bases sitting between them. CDR3 loop: CAWNEGGNSGNTIYF. CDR3 nucleotides: TGTGCCTGGAACGAAGGAGGAAACTCTGGAAACACCATATATTTT.

The chain joins TRBV7-6 to TRBJ2-2, with 13 nucleotides matching TRBD2. The CDR3 sequence is 16 residues long. Trimming cost V 4 bases and J 5 bases; bases outside gene matches: 4. Per the germline V gene, CDR1 is SGHVS and CDR2 is FNYEAQ. The CDR3 nucleotides are TGTGCCAGCAGCTCGGGACTAGCGGGGCTAACCGGGGAGCTGTTTTTT. Protein sequence: CASSSGLAGLTGELFF.

V is TRBV7-2 and J is TRBJ2-1; 8 nucleotides line up with TRBD2. J lost 5 bases, V lost 3 bases, and 6 bases had no gene match. The CDR3 runs 15 residues. Germline CDR1 and CDR2: SGHTA and FQGNSA. CDR3 DNA sequence: TGTGCCAGCAGCTTCGGACGGGGGGGCAACAATGAGCAGTTCTTC. Translation gives CASSFGRGGNNEQFF. The variable domain in full, with the rest retrieved from reference TRBV7-2 and TRBJ2-1, is GAGVSQSPSNKVTEKGKDVELRCDPISGHTALYWYRQSLGQGLEFLIYFQGNSAPDKSGLPSDRFSAERTGGSVSTLTIQRTQQEDSAVYLCASSFGRGGNNEQFFGPGTRLTVL.

The chain couples TRBV5-1 to TRBJ1-5; D uncertain. V was shortened by 4 bases and J by 4 bases, with 12 bases between the two germline ends. The CDR3 has 14 residues. Looked up from germline, CDR1 is SGHRS and CDR2 is YFSETQ. The CDR3 DNA is TGCGCCAGCAGCATTGTCCCAGATAATCAGCCCCAGCATTTT. It encodes CASSIVPDNQPQHF.

V is TRBV15 and J is TRBJ2-7, with D tentatively TRBD2 (5 bases). The CDR3 extends over 14 amino acids. The V end was cut by 1 base, the J end by 1 base, with 8 bases between. Germline CDR1 is LNHNV and CDR2 is YYDKDF (reference sequence). As DNA, the CDR3 is TGTGCCACCAGCAGAGGCGGGTTGTCCTACGAGCAGTACTTC. Translated, it gives CATSRGGLSYEQYF. The full variable domain, rest sourced from reference TRBV15 and TRBJ2-7, is DAMVIQNPRYQVTQFGKPVTLSCSQTLNHNVMYWYQQKSSQAPKLLFHYYDKDFNNEADTPDNFQSRRPNTSFCFLDIRSPGLGDTAMYLCATSRGGLSYEQYFGPGTRLTVT.

The DNA of the CDR3 is TGTGCCAGCGACAGGGGAGAGGAGAACGAGCAGTACTTC. This gives the protein CASDRGEENEQYF. The chain combines TRBV9 with TRBJ2-7; 8 bases are shared with TRBD1. The V gene end was trimmed by 7 bases and the J gene end by 5 bases; junction bases not matched to a gene: 8. The length of the CDR3 is 13 residues. CDR1 is SGDLS and CDR2 is YYNGEE in the germline V gene.

The J gene is TRBJ2-7, the V gene TRBV20-1; no firm D call. The DNA end favors TRBJ2-1, so the J call may be wrong. The length of the CDR3 is 11 residues. CDR1 is DFQATT and CDR2 is SNEGSKA in the germline V gene (reference sequence). The CDR3 nucleotides read TGCAGTGCTAGCAGTTACAATGAGCAGTTCTTC. Protein product: CSASSYNEQFF.

The rearrangement joins TRBV9 to TRBJ1-6; D perhaps matches TRBD1 (5 bases). Germline CDR1 and CDR2: SGDLS and YYNGEE. V was shortened by 2 bases and J by 12 bases, with 15 bases between the two germline ends. This CDR3 has 14 residues. The CDR3 sequence: CASSVSQGFEPLHF. The DNA of the CDR3 is TGTGCCAGCAGCGTCTCGCAGGGTTTCGAACCCCTCCACTTT.

The CDR3 protein is CASSLEQVYNEQFF. DNA of the CDR3: TGCGCCAGCAGCTTGGAGCAGGTTTACAATGAGCAGTTCTTC. This chain uses TRBV5-1 with TRBJ2-1; D is uncertain. This CDR3 is 14 amino acids long. Germline CDR1 and CDR2: SGHRS and YFSETQ. V was cut by 0 bases and J by 4 bases, with 8 bases left in between.